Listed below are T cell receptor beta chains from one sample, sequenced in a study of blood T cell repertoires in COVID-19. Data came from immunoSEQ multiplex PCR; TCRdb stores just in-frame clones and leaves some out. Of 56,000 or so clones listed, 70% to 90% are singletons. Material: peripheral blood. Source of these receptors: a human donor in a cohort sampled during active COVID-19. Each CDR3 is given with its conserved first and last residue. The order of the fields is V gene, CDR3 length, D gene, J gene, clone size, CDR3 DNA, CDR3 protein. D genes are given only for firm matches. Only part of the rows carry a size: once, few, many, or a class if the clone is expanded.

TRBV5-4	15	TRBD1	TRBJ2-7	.	TGTGCCAGCAGCTCCCCGGGACAGGTCTCCTACGAGCAGTACTTC	CASSSPGQVSYEQYF
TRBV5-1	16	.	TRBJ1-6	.	TGCGCCAGCAGTCGCGCTGGGGGGGTGGATAATTCACCCCTCCACTTT	CASSRAGGVDNSPLHF
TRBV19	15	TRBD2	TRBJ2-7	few	TGTGCCAGTAGTATAGATCGGGGGAGGGTCTACGAGCAGTACTTC	CASSIDRGRVYEQYF
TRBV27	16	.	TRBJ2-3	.	TGTGCCAGCAGTTTAAGTGGGCCAGGGTATACAGATACGCAGTATTTT	CASSLSGPGYTDTQYF
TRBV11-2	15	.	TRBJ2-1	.	TGTGCCAGCAGCCTCGAAGGAGGCAGTTGGTTCGAGCAGTTCTTC	CASSLEGGSWFEQFF
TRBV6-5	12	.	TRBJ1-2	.	TGTGCCAGCAGTAAGGGACTTATGGGCTACACCTTC	CASSKGLMGYTF
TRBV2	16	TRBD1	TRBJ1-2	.	TGTGCCAGCAGTGAAGCCCCAGGGGGCAGGGGCTATGGCTACACCTTC	CASSEAPGGRGYGYTF
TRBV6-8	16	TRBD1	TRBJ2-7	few	TGTGCCAGCACTAAAACCTCGGGACAGGGTGCCTACGAGCAGTACTTC	CASTKTSGQGAYEQYF
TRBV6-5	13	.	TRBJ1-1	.	TGTGCCAGCAGTTACGGAGAGAACACTGAAGCTTTCTTT	CASSYGENTEAFF
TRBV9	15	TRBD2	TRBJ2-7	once	TGTGCCAGCAGCTTCACCGGGACTAGCATAGGCGAGCAGTACTTC	CASSFTGTSIGEQYF